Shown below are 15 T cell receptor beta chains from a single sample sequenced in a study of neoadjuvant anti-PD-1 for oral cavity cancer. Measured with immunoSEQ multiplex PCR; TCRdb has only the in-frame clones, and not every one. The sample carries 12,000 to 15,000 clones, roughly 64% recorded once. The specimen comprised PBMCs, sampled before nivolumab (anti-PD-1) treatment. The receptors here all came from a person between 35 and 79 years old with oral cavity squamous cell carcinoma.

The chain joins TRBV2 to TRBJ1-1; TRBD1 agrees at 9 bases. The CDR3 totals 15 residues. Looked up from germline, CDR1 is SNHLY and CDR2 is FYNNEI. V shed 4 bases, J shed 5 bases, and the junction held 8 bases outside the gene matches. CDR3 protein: CASSGGTGRWTEAFF. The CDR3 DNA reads TGTGCCAGCAGTGGAGGGACAGGGCGTTGGACTGAAGCTTTCTTT.

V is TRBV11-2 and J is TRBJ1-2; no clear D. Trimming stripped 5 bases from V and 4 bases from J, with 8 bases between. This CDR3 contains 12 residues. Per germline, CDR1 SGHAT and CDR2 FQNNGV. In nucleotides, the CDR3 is TGTGCCAGCAGCACCGTAGGCTATGGCTACACCTTC. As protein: CASSTVGYGYTF.

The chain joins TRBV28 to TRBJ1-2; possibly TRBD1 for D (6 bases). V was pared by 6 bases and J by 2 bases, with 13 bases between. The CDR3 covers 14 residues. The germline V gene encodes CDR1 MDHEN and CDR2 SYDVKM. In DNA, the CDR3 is TGTGCCAGCAGGCCCGGGGGGGGCAACTATGGCTACACCTTC. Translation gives CASRPGGGNYGYTF.

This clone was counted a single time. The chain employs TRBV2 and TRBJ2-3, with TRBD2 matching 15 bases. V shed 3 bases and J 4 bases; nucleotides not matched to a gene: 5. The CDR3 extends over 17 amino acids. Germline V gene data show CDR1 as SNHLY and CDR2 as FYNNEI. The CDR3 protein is CASSERGLAGGADTQYF. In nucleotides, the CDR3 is TGTGCCAGCAGTGAGAGGGGACTAGCGGGAGGAGCAGATACGCAGTATTTT.

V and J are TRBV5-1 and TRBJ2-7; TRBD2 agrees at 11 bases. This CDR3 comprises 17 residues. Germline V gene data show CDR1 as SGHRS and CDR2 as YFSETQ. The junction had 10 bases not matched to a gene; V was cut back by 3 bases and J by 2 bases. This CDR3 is CASSSGGSGGVPYEQYF. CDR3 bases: TGCGCCAGCAGCTCCGGAGGTAGCGGGGGGGTACCCTACGAGCAGTACTTC.

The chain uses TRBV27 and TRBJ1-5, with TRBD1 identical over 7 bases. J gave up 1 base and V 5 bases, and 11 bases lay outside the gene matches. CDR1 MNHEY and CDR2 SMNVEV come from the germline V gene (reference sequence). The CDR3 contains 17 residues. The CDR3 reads CASSPSGGYGSNQPQHF. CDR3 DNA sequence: TGTGCCAGCAGTCCCTCAGGGGGGTATGGAAGCAATCAGCCCCAGCATTTT.

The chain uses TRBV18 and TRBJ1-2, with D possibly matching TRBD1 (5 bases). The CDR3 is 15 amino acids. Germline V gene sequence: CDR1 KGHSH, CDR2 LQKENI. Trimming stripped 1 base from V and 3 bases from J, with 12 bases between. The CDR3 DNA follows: TGTGCCAGCTCACCACTGCAGGGCCCCCACTATGGCTACACCTTC. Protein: CASSPLQGPHYGYTF.

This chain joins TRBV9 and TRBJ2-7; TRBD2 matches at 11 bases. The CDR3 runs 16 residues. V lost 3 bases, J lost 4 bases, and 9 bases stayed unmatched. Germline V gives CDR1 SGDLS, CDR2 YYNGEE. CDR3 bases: TGTGCCAGCAGCGCCGGGCCTAGCGGGAGGTCTTACGAGCAGTACTTC. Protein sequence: CASSAGPSGRSYEQYF.

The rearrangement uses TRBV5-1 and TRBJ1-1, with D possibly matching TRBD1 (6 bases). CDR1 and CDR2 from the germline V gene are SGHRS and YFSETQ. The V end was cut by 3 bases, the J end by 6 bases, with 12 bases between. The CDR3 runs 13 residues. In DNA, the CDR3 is TGCGCCAGCAGCTCACAGGGTGGACCTGAAGCTTTCTTT. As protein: CASSSQGGPEAFF.

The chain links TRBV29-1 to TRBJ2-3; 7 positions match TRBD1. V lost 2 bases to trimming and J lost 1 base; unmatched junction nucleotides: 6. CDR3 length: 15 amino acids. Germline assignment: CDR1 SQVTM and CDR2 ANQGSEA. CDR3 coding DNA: TGCAGCGTTGAAAGGGGGCGTTCTGGCACAGATACGCAGTATTTT. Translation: CSVERGRSGTDTQYF.

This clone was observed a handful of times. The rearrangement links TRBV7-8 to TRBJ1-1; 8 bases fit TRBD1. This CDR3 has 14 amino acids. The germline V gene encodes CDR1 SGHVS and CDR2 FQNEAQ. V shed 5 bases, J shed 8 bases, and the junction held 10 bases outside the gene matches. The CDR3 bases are TGTGCCAGCAGCGATCCCGGGACAGGAAGGGAAGCTTTCTTT. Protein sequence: CASSDPGTGREAFF.

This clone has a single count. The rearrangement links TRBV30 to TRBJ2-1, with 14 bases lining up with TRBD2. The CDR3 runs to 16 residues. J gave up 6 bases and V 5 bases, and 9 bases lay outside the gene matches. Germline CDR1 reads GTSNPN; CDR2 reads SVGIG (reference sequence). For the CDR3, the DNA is TGTGCCTGGTGGGGGGAGGGACTAGCGGGAGCCAATGAGCAGTTCTTC. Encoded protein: CAWWGEGLAGANEQFF.

The CDR3 loop is CASRPSGGRETQYF. The CDR3 DNA follows: TGTGCCAGCAGGCCTAGCGGGGGAAGAGAGACCCAGTACTTC. The J gene is TRBJ2-5, the V gene TRBV5-4, with 10 bases aligning to TRBD2. Germline values: CDR1 SGHNT, CDR2 YYREEE (reference sequence). The CDR3 loop spans 14 amino acids. Trimming cost V 5 bases and J 4 bases; bases outside gene matches: 5.

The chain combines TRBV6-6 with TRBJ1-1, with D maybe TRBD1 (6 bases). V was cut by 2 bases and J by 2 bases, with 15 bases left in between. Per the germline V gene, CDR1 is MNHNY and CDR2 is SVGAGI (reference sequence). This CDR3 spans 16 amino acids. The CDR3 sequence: CASSYGTGHLNTEAFF. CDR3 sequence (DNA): TGTGCCAGCAGTTACGGAACGGGACACCTAAACACTGAAGCTTTCTTT.

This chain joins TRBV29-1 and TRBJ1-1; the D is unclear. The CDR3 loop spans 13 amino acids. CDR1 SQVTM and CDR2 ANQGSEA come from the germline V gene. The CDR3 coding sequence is TGCAGTCTCCGGGGAAGCATGAACACTGAAGCTTTCTTT. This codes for CSLRGSMNTEAFF.